The text below deals with one T cell receptor (beta chain). The TCR beta cDNA libraries contained unique molecular identifiers. TCRdb reprocessed the PCR reads with MiXCR, giving one entry per CDR3 protein. The table includes roughly 600,000 distinct CDR3 sequences, roughly two fifths detected once. This sample stems from a study of post-analysis software for immune sequencing data. The TCR comes from a girl aged 10 to 17 with multiple sclerosis. The sequenced sample was blood.

CDR3 residues: CASMGDRGDNEQFF. Here the CDR3 DNA reads TGTGCCAGCATGGGGGACAGGGGAGACAATGAGCAGTTCTTC. The chain has TRBV7-2 and TRBJ2-1; 10 nucleotides line up with TRBD1. The CDR3 loop spans 14 amino acids. Germline V gives CDR1 SGHTA, CDR2 FQGNSA. J gave up 5 bases and V 7 bases, and 5 bases lay outside the gene matches. Full variable domain (rest looked up from reference TRBV7-2 and TRBJ2-1): GAGVSQSPSNKVTEKGKDVELRCDPISGHTALYWYRQSLGQGLEFLIYFQGNSAPDKSGLPSDRFSAERTGGSVSTLTIQRTQQEDSAVYLCASMGDRGDNEQFFGPGTRLTVL.